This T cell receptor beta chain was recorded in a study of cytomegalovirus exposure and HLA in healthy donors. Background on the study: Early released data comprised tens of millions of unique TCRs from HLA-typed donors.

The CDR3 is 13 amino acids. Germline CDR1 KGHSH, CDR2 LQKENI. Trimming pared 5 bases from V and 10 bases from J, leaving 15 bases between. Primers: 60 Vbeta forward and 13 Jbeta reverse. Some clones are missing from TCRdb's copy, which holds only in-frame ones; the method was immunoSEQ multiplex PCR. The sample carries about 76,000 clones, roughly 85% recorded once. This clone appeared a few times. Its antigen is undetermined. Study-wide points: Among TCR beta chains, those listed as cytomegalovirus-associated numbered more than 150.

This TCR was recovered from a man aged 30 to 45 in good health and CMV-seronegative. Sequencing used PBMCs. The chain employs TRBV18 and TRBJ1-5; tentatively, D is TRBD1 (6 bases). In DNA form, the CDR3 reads TGTGCCAGCTCAGAGACAGGTCCCTCACCCCAGCATTTT. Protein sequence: CASSETGPSPQHF.